Listed below are T cell receptor beta chains from one sample, sequenced in a study of T cells in localized non-small cell lung cancer. Measured with immunoSEQ multiplex PCR; TCRdb has only the in-frame clones, and not every one. This table holds around 130,000 clones, about 89% found once. Here the sequenced sample was peripheral blood, taken before any cancer treatment. These receptors all stem from a female donor at least 60 years old with stage I lung adenocarcinoma. CDR3s include the opening cysteine and the closing phenylalanine or tryptophan. D genes are given only for firm matches. Rows give clone size only sometimes, using once, few, many, or a class for an expanded clone.

CDR3 DNA: TGTGCCAGCAGTGAAGCCTTGGGGGTGGGATATGGCTACACCTTC; CDR3 protein: CASSEALGVGYGYTF; clone size: NA; V gene: TRBV6-1; J gene: TRBJ1-2; D gene: NA; CDR3 length: 15
CDR3 DNA: TGTGCCAGCAGCTCTGGGGTATATAATGAAAAACTGTTTTTT; CDR3 protein: CASSSGVYNEKLFF; clone size: NA; V gene: TRBV6-5; J gene: TRBJ1-4; D gene: NA; CDR3 length: 14
CDR3 DNA: TGTGCCAGCAGTTTCCAAAGGCCTGAAGCTTTCTTT; CDR3 protein: CASSFQRPEAFF; clone size: NA; V gene: TRBV28; J gene: TRBJ1-1; D gene: NA; CDR3 length: 12
CDR3 DNA: TGTGCCAGCAGTTTGAGCGCCAGCAGGGATGAGCAGTTCTTC; CDR3 protein: CASSLSASRDEQFF; clone size: NA; V gene: TRBV6-6; J gene: TRBJ2-1; D gene: NA; CDR3 length: 14
CDR3 DNA: TGTGCCAGCAGCCCTTACAGAGCAACTAATGAAAAACTGTTTTTT; CDR3 protein: CASSPYRATNEKLFF; clone size: NA; V gene: TRBV5-6; J gene: TRBJ1-4; D gene: NA; CDR3 length: 15
CDR3 DNA: TGTGCCATCAGTGGTGTACAGACATTACAAGCTGAAGCTTTCTTT; CDR3 protein: CAISGVQTLQAEAFF; clone size: NA; V gene: TRBV10-3; J gene: TRBJ1-1; D gene: NA; CDR3 length: 15
CDR3 DNA: TGTGCCATCAGTCTTGGTGGAGTTAACACTGAAGCTTTCTTT; CDR3 protein: CAISLGGVNTEAFF; clone size: NA; V gene: TRBV10-3; J gene: TRBJ1-1; D gene: NA; CDR3 length: 14
CDR3 DNA: TGCGCCAGCAGCCACGGGACCTGGAGCTCCTACGAGCAGTACTTC; CDR3 protein: CASSHGTWSSYEQYF; clone size: NA; V gene: TRBV4-1; J gene: TRBJ2-7; D gene: NA; CDR3 length: 15
CDR3 DNA: TGTGCCAGTAGTATCTCTCTAGCGGGAGGGAACAATGAGCAGTTCTTC; CDR3 protein: CASSISLAGGNNEQFF; clone size: NA; V gene: TRBV19; J gene: TRBJ2-1; D gene: TRBD2; CDR3 length: 16
CDR3 DNA: TGCGCCAGCAGCTTGATTGGGGGGACAGGGTGGACTGAAGCTTTCTTT; CDR3 protein: CASSLIGGTGWTEAFF; clone size: NA; V gene: TRBV5-1; J gene: TRBJ1-1; D gene: TRBD1; CDR3 length: 16
CDR3 DNA: TGCGCCAGCAGCATCGGGACTATGGAGACCCAGTACTTC; CDR3 protein: CASSIGTMETQYF; clone size: NA; V gene: TRBV5-1; J gene: TRBJ2-5; D gene: TRBD2; CDR3 length: 13
CDR3 DNA: TGTGCCAGCAGCTTGCCGGCGGGGCCGGGTGAAAAACTGTTTTTT; CDR3 protein: CASSLPAGPGEKLFF; clone size: NA; V gene: TRBV5-6; J gene: TRBJ1-4; D gene: NA; CDR3 length: 15
CDR3 DNA: TGTGCCAGCAGTTTATGGTCACAGGGGGCGGGAAGCAATCAGCCCCAGCATTTT; CDR3 protein: CASSLWSQGAGSNQPQHF; clone size: NA; V gene: TRBV27; J gene: TRBJ1-5; D gene: TRBD1; CDR3 length: 18
CDR3 DNA: TGTGCCAGCAGAAGACTCGGGACAGACAATCAGCCCCAGCATTTT; CDR3 protein: CASRRLGTDNQPQHF; clone size: NA; V gene: TRBV28; J gene: TRBJ1-5; D gene: TRBD1; CDR3 length: 15
CDR3 DNA: TGTGCCAGCACGGACAGAGAAAAACTGTTTTTT; CDR3 protein: CASTDREKLFF; clone size: few; V gene: TRBV2; J gene: TRBJ1-4; D gene: NA; CDR3 length: 11
CDR3 DNA: TGTGCCAGCAGCTTCGTCCAGCCAAACCCTAACTATGGCTACACCTTC; CDR3 protein: CASSFVQPNPNYGYTF; clone size: NA; V gene: TRBV7-3; J gene: TRBJ1-2; D gene: NA; CDR3 length: 16
CDR3 DNA: TGTGCCAGCAGCTTAGATCAATTAGGAACTAGCGGGAGGTCAGATACGCAGTATTTT; CDR3 protein: CASSLDQLGTSGRSDTQYF; clone size: NA; V gene: TRBV11-2; J gene: TRBJ2-3; D gene: TRBD2; CDR3 length: 19
CDR3 DNA: TGTGCCAGCAGCTTCGGGCTGGGAGTCGAAAATGAGCAGTTCTTC; CDR3 protein: CASSFGLGVENEQFF; clone size: NA; V gene: TRBV7-9; J gene: TRBJ2-1; D gene: NA; CDR3 length: 15
CDR3 DNA: TGTGCCAGCAGCCAAGGTGTTAGCGGGAGGGAGGGAGAGACCCAGTACTTC; CDR3 protein: CASSQGVSGREGETQYF; clone size: NA; V gene: TRBV4-2; J gene: TRBJ2-5; D gene: TRBD2; CDR3 length: 17
CDR3 DNA: TGTGCCAGCAGCCTTGGACAGTTCACCGGGGAGCTGTTTTTT; CDR3 protein: CASSLGQFTGELFF; clone size: once; V gene: TRBV7-3; J gene: TRBJ2-2; D gene: NA; CDR3 length: 14
CDR3 DNA: TGTGCCAGCAGCTTGGGCGGGGGCTCCTACAATGAGCAGTTCTTC; CDR3 protein: CASSLGGGSYNEQFF; clone size: NA; V gene: TRBV5-5; J gene: TRBJ2-1; D gene: TRBD2; CDR3 length: 15
CDR3 DNA: TGTGCCAGCAGCCGGGACAGAATGTACGAGCAGTACTTC; CDR3 protein: CASSRDRMYEQYF; clone size: NA; V gene: TRBV7-2; J gene: TRBJ2-7; D gene: TRBD1; CDR3 length: 13
CDR3 DNA: TGTGCCAGCAGTGGGGGGGCCCAGTGGGGCTACACCTTC; CDR3 protein: CASSGGAQWGYTF; clone size: NA; V gene: TRBV6-1; J gene: TRBJ1-2; D gene: NA; CDR3 length: 13
CDR3 DNA: TGTGCCAGCAGACTGGACCTTGGCGTCCCTCGAAAACAAGATACGCAGTATTTT; CDR3 protein: CASRLDLGVPRKQDTQYF; clone size: NA; V gene: TRBV28; J gene: TRBJ2-3; D gene: NA; CDR3 length: 18
CDR3 DNA: TGTGCCAGCTCATCCGGGACTAGCGGGGTCGGTGAGCAGTTCTTC; CDR3 protein: CASSSGTSGVGEQFF; clone size: NA; V gene: TRBV18; J gene: TRBJ2-1; D gene: TRBD2; CDR3 length: 15
CDR3 DNA: TGCGCCAGCAGCCAAGGAGAAGCGAACACCGGGGAGCTGTTTTTT; CDR3 protein: CASSQGEANTGELFF; clone size: NA; V gene: TRBV4-1; J gene: TRBJ2-2; D gene: NA; CDR3 length: 15
CDR3 DNA: TGTGCCAGCAGCCCACCAGGGGGGCGCGGCACTGAAGCTTTCTTT; CDR3 protein: CASSPPGGRGTEAFF; clone size: NA; V gene: TRBV9; J gene: TRBJ1-1; D gene: TRBD1; CDR3 length: 15
CDR3 DNA: TGTGCCAGCAGCCCCCGGTCACAGGGGCGGGGTGAAAAACTGTTTTTT; CDR3 protein: CASSPRSQGRGEKLFF; clone size: NA; V gene: TRBV4-2; J gene: TRBJ1-4; D gene: TRBD1; CDR3 length: 16